This TCR beta chain comes out of a study of cytomegalovirus exposure and HLA in healthy donors. Whole-study context: Earlier findings included approximately 120 million unique TCR beta sequences obtained from 150 million to 200 million T cells.

The PCR ran on 60 Vbeta and 13 Jbeta primers. Profiling relied on immunoSEQ multiplex PCR, and the TCRdb table lists in-frame clones only, not all of them. The table includes about 180,000 clones, about 80% detected once. A note on this clone: What it recognizes is unknown.

Overall study findings and caveats: Among the sequence variants, a highly shared cluster was likely an artifact of sequencing. Among donors in an Asian-associated ancestry cluster, a later analysis reportedly found fewer N-insertions than the roughly 670-donor mean. Among TCR beta chains of equal frequency, HLA-associated ones were more clonally expanded in a later analysis.

Looked up from germline, CDR1 is LNHDA and CDR2 is SQIVND (reference sequence). CDR3 size: 11 residues. V lost 4 bases and J lost 7, with 8 bases in between. V is TRBV19 and J is TRBJ2-7; a weak D match, TRBD1 (5 bases). The receptor's source is a man between 18 and 29 years old in good health and CMV-seronegative. The sequencing input was PBMCs. The CDR3 loop reads CASSNPGEQYF. CDR3 coding DNA: TGTGCCAGTAGTAACCCAGGGGAGCAGTACTTC.